Below, 9 T cell receptor beta chains from the same sample are listed, as sequenced in a study of T cell responses to AZD1222 COVID-19 vaccine. Measured with immunoSEQ multiplex PCR; TCRdb has only the in-frame clones, and not every one. The profile shows some 74,000 clones, around nine tenths of them singletons. The source material was peripheral blood, sampled 28 days after the second AZD1222 dose. The receptor set was obtained from an adult who received the AZD1222 COVID-19 vaccine.

The chain links TRBV4-1 to TRBJ2-7, with no clear D. The CDR3 is 10 residues long. The germline V and J ends were trimmed by 3 bases and 6 bases, with 3 bases remaining between them. In germline, CDR1 is MGHRA, CDR2 YSYEKL. As DNA, the CDR3 is TGCGCCAGCAGCCAGCGCGAGCAGTACTTC. Amino acid sequence: CASSQREQYF.

This sequence joins TRBV7-8 and TRBJ1-2; D not certain. The germline V gene has CDR1 SGHVS and CDR2 FQNEAQ. The V gene lost 1 base and the J gene lost 5 bases, with 5 bases spanning the gap. The CDR3 contains 12 residues. DNA of the CDR3: TGTGCCAGCAGCTTAGTAAATTATGGCTACACCTTC. Translating gives CASSLVNYGYTF. The whole variable domain, filled in from reference TRBV7-8 and TRBJ1-2, reads GAGVSQSPRYKVAKRGQDVALRCDPISGHVSLFWYQQALGQGPEFLTYFQNEAQLDKSGLPSDRFFAERPEGSVSTLKIQRTQQEDSAVYLCASSLVNYGYTFGSGTRLTVV.

This chain connects TRBV14 to TRBJ1-1, with TRBD1 matching 9 bases. CDR1 is SGHDN and CDR2 is FVKESK in the germline V gene. This CDR3 has 16 residues. V was pared by 4 bases and J by 1 base, with 7 bases of the junction left unmatched. This CDR3 is CASSRGQGTWNTEAFF. The CDR3 DNA sequence: TGTGCCAGCAGCCGGGGACAGGGTACCTGGAACACTGAAGCTTTCTTT.

The chain links TRBV6-6 to TRBJ1-5, with D maybe TRBD1 (6 bases). Trimming left V 7 bases short and J 6 bases short, with 19 bases between. The CDR3 length is 15 residues. Germline values: CDR1 MNHNY, CDR2 SVGAGI (reference sequence). CDR3 sequence: CASTIGGARSQPQHF. CDR3 DNA: TGTGCCAGCACCATAGGGGGGGCTCGTAGTCAGCCCCAGCATTTT.

The chain is built from TRBV2 and TRBJ1-5; 7 bases fit TRBD1. CDR1 is SNHLY, CDR2 FYNNEI, per germline. The CDR3 spans 15 residues. The trim removed 6 bases at V and 3 bases at J, leaving 8 bases unmatched. The CDR3, as DNA: TGTGCCAGCAGGTATGGACAGGAAATCAATCAGCCCCAGCATTTT. Protein: CASRYGQEINQPQHF.

The chain uses TRBV6-2 or TRBV6-3 and TRBJ2-4; no firm D call. There are 16 residues in the CDR3. Trimming took 6 bases from V and 0 from J, leaving 15 bases between them. Germline lookup yields CDR1 MNHEY and CDR2 SVGEGT. CDR3 sequence (DNA): TGTGCCAGCAGCGATTTTGATGTAGGAGCCAAAAACATTCAGTACTTC. Protein sequence: CASSDFDVGAKNIQYF.

V is TRBV7-2 and J is TRBJ1-2; 7 nucleotides line up with TRBD1. CDR1 and CDR2 from the germline V gene are SGHTA and FQGNSA. V lost 0 bases, J lost 7 bases, and 8 bases stayed unmatched. CDR3 length: 15 amino acids. The CDR3 DNA sequence: TGTGCCAGCAGCTTAGCGGCGGGACAGCGGGCTGGCTACACCTTC. This codes for CASSLAAGQRAGYTF.

The chain employs TRBV18 and TRBJ1-1; 12 bases match TRBD1. This CDR3 is built from 15 residues. Germline CDR1 is KGHSH and CDR2 is LQKENI. The V segment lost 1 base and the J segment 8 bases; nucleotides outside the gene matches: 5. CDR3 coding DNA: TGTGCCAGCTCACCACAGGGACAGGGGGCCGTGGAAGCTTTCTTT. As protein: CASSPQGQGAVEAFF.

The V and J genes are TRBV7-9 and TRBJ1-2; D is possibly TRBD1 (5 bases). Per germline, CDR1 SEHNR and CDR2 FQNEAQ (reference sequence). This CDR3 region has 15 residues. V dropped 2 bases and J dropped 2 bases, with 12 bases sitting between them. The CDR3 is CASSLSRAFNYGYTF. Here the CDR3 DNA reads TGTGCCAGCAGCTTATCCAGGGCATTCAACTATGGCTACACCTTC.